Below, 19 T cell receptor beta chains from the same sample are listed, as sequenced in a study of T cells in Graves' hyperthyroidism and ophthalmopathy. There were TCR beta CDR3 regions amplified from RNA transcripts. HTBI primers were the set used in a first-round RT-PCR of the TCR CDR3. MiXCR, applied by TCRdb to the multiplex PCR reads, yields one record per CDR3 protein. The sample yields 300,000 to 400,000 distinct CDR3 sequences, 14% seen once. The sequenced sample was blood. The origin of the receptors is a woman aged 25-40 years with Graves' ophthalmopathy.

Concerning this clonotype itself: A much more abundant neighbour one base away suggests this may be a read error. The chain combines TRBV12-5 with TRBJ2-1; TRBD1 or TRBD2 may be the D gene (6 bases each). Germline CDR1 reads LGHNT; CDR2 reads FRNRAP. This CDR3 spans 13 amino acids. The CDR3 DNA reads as TGTGTTAGTGGTTTAGGGGGACTCAATGAGCAGTTCTTC. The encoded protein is CVSGLGGLNEQFF.

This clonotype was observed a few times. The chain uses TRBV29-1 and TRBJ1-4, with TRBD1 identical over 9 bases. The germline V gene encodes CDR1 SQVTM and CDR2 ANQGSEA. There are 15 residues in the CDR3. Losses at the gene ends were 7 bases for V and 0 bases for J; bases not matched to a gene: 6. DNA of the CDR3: TGCAGCGCCCGTACAGGGGGCACAACTAATGAAAAACTGTTTTTT. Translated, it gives CSARTGGTTNEKLFF.

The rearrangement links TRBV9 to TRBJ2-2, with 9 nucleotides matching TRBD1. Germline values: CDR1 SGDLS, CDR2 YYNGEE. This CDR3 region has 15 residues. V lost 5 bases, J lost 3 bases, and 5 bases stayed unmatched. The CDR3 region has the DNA TGTGCCAGCAGTTACAGGGGGCAGCACACCGGGGAGCTGTTTTTT. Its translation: CASSYRGQHTGELFF.

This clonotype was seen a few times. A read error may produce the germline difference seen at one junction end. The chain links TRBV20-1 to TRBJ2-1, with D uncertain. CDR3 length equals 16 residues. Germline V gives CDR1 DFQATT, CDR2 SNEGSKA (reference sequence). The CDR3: CSARSLTWETYNEQSF. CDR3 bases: TGCAGTGCTAGGTCCCTTACGTGGGAAACCTACAATGAGCAGTCCTTC.

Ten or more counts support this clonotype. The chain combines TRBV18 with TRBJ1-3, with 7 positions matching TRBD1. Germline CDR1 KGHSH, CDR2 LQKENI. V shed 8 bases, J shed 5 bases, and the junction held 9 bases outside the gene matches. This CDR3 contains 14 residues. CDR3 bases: TGTGCCAGCGCGACAGGGAGAGAACGAAACACCATATATTTT. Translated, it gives CASATGRERNTIYF. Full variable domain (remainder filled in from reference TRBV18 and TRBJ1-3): NAGVMQNPRHLVRRRGQEARLRCSPMKGHSHVYWYRQLPEEGLKFMVYLQKENIIDESGMPKERFSAEFPKEGPSILRIQQVVRGDSAAYFCASATGRERNTIYFGEGSWLTVV.

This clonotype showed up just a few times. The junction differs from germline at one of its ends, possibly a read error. This CDR3 is CATSERDSNNEQFF. DNA for the CDR3: TGTGCCACCAGTGAGCGGGACTCCAACAATGAGCAGTTCTTC. The rearrangement links TRBV24-1 to TRBJ2-1; perhaps TRBD2 as D (6 bases). Germline values: CDR1 KGHDR, CDR2 SFDVKD. This CDR3 contains 14 residues.

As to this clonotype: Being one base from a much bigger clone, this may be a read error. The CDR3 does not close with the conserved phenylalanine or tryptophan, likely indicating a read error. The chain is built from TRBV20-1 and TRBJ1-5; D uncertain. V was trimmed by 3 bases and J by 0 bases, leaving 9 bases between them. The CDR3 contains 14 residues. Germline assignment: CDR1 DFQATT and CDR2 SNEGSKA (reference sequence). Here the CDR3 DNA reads TGCAGTGCTAGGTCCAGGAATAGCAATCAGCCCCAGCATCTT. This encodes CSARSRNSNQPQHL.

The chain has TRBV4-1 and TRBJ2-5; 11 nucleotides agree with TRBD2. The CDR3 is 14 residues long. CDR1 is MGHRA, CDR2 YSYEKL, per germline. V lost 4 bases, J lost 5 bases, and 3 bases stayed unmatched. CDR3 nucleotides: TGCGCCAGCAGCCCCCGACTAGCGGGGGAGACCCAGTACTTC. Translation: CASSPRLAGETQYF.

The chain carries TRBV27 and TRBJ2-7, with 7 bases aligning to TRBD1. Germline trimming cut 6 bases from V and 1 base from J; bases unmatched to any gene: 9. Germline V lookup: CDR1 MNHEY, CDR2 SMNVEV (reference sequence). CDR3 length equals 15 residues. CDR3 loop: CASSPRTGDSYEQYF. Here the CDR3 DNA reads TGTGCCAGCAGCCCCCGGACAGGCGATTCCTACGAGCAGTACTTC.

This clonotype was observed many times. As DNA, the CDR3 is TGTGCTAGTTCTCGACAGGGGATATATGGCTACACCTTC. This encodes CASSRQGIYGYTF. The chain employs TRBV12-5 and TRBJ1-2, with 8 bases lining up with TRBD1. This CDR3 region has 13 residues. J lost 5 bases, V lost 8 bases, and 7 bases had no gene match. Germline CDR1 LGHNT, CDR2 FRNRAP.

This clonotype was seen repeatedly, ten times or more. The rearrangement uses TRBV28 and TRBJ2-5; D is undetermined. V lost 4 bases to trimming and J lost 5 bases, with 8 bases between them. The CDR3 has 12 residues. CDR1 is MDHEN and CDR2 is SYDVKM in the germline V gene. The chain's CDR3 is CASSSGTETQYF. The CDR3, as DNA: TGTGCCAGCAGTTCAGGAACGGAGACCCAGTACTTC.

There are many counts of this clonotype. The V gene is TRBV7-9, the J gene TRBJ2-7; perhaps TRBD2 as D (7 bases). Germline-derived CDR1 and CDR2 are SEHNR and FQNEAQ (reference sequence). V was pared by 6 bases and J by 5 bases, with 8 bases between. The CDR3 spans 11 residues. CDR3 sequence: CASRGGDEQYF. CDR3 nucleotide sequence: TGTGCCAGCAGAGGGGGGGACGAGCAGTACTTC.

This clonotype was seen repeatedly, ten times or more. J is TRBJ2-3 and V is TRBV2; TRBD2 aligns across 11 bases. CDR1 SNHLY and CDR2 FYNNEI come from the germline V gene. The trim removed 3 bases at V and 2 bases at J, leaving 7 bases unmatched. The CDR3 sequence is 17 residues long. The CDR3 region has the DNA TGTGCCAGCAGTGACCTAGTAGCGGGGGGGATCACAGATACGCAGTATTTT. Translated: CASSDLVAGGITDTQYF.

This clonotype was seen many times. The CDR3 nucleotides read TGTGCCAGCAGTACCGCAAAGGCCCATGGCTACACCTTC. It translates to CASSTAKAHGYTF. This chain joins TRBV27 and TRBJ1-2; no definite D call. This CDR3 has 13 amino acids. Trimming cost V 5 bases and J 6 bases, with 13 bases left between them. Germline V lookup: CDR1 MNHEY, CDR2 SMNVEV (reference sequence).

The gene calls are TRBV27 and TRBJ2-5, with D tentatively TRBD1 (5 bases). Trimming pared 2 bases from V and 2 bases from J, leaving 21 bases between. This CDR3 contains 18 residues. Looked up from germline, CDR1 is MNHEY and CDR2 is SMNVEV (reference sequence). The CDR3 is CASSLRALPTGRQETQYF. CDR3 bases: TGTGCCAGCAGTTTACGAGCCCTCCCTACAGGCCGTCAAGAGACCCAGTACTTC.

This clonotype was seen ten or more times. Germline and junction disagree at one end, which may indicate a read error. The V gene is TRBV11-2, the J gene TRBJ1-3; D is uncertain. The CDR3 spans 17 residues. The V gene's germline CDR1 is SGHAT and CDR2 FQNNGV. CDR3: CASSPGDTRITGNTIYF. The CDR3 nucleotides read TGTGCCAGCAGCCCCGGAGACACGAGAATAACTGGGAACACCATATATTTT.

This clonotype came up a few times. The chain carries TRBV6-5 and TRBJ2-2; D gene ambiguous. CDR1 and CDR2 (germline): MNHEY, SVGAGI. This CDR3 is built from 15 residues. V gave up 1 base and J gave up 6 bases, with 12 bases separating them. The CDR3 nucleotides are TGTGCCAGCAGTTACTTCGAGTTAGGACCCGGGGAGCTGTTTTTT. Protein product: CASSYFELGPGELFF.

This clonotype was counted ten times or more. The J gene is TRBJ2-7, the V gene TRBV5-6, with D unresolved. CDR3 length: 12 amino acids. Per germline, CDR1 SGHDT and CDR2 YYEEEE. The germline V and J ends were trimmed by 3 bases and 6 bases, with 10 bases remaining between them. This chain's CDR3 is CASSSTIAEQYF. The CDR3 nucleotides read TGTGCCAGCAGCTCAACAATAGCCGAGCAGTACTTC.

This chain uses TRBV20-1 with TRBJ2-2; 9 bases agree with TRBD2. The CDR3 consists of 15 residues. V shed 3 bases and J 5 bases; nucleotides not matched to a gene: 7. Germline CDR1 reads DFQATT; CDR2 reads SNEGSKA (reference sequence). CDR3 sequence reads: CSASVSAGGTGELFF. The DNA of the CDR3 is TGCAGTGCTAGCGTATCCGCGGGGGGGACCGGGGAGCTGTTTTTT.